Reported below is one T cell receptor beta chain. Antigen unknown. TCRdb keeps only in-frame clones here, not all; method: immunoSEQ multiplex PCR. The sample records about 62,000 clones, around 69% being singletons. This record belongs to a study of radiotherapy plus CTLA-4 blockade in lung cancer. Regarding the study as a whole: Peripheral blood showed expansion of tumor-derived TCR clones after radiotherapy and ipilimumab.

Unmatched junction bases numbered 4, after V lost 5 bases and J lost 0 bases. Germline V lookup: CDR1 MNHEY, CDR2 SVGAGI. The CDR3 is 14 residues long. Patients in the study, people with chemo-refractory metastatic non-small-cell lung cancer, received focal radiation plus ipilimumab CTLA-4 blockade. The sequencing here drew on peripheral blood, taken from a patient treated with radiotherapy plus ipilimumab. The chain has TRBV6-5 and TRBJ2-7; TRBD1 matches 7 bases. This sequence was found in a human donor with non-small cell lung cancer who had a complete response to radiotherapy plus ipilimumab. CDR3 in amino acids: CASSRDRVSYEQYF. In nucleotides, the CDR3 is TGTGCCAGCAGTCGGGACAGAGTCTCCTACGAGCAGTACTTC.